These T cell receptor beta chains were read from a single sample in a study of blood T cell repertoires in COVID-19. Here immunoSEQ multiplex PCR was the method, and the copy in TCRdb shows in-frame clones only, minus some. Of about 210,000 clones in the sample, around 81% were seen once. Sequencing was performed on peripheral blood. The receptors were sampled from a human donor in a cohort sampled during active COVID-19. Both conserved end residues are part of each CDR3. The D gene is left open where the match is weak. Not every row has a clone size; where given, it reads once, few, many or a size class.

J	V	size	D	DNA	CDR3
TRBJ2-1	TRBV6-4	-	TRBD2	TGTGCCAGCAGTCTCGGGCTAGCGGGAGTCAATGAGCAGTTCTTC	CASSLGLAGVNEQFF
TRBJ1-3	TRBV28	once	-	TGTGCCAGCAGACCTCACGGCTCTGGAAACACCATATATTTT	CASRPHGSGNTIYF
TRBJ1-4	TRBV5-6	-	-	TGTGCCAGCAGCTTGTTATCCCCAACTAATGAAAAACTGTTTTTT	CASSLLSPTNEKLFF
TRBJ1-2	TRBV28	-	TRBD1	TGTGCCAGCAGTTTACGGGGACAGGGGTACTATGGCTACACCTTC	CASSLRGQGYYGYTF
TRBJ1-4	TRBV19	-	-	TGTGCCAGTAGCAACTTATTAGAGGCCGAAAAACTGTTTTTT	CASSNLLEAEKLFF
TRBJ2-7	TRBV20-1	-	-	TGCAGTGCTTCGGACAGCTACGAGCAGTACTTC	CSASDSYEQYF
TRBJ2-6	TRBV27	-	-	TGTGCCAGCAGTTTCGCTGGGGCCAACGTCCTGACTTTC	CASSFAGANVLTF
TRBJ2-1	TRBV24-1	-	-	TGTGCCACCAGTCTTCAGGCTACCTCCTCCTACAATGAGCAGTTCTTC	CATSLQATSSYNEQFF
TRBJ1-2	TRBV19	once	-	TGTGCCAGTAGTATAGCGCACAGTAACTATGGCTACACCTTC	CASSIAHSNYGYTF
TRBJ2-5	TRBV19	-	TRBD1	TGTGCCAGTAGCCCGACAGGGGGCTGGAAGACCCAGTACTTC	CASSPTGGWKTQYF
TRBJ2-7	TRBV7-2	-	-	TGTGCCAGCAGCGCGGCGGGGAGCGCCTACGAGCAGTACTTC	CASSAAGSAYEQYF
TRBJ1-2	TRBV10-3	few	TRBD1	TGTGCCATCAGAAACTCCCGGGACAGGCTTGTCCCCTATGGCTACACCTTC	CAIRNSRDRLVPYGYTF
TRBJ1-1	TRBV7-9	once	TRBD1	TGTGCCAGCAGCTTACAGGGGGCCGGAACTGAAGCTTTCTTT	CASSLQGAGTEAFF
TRBJ2-5	TRBV2	-	-	TGTGCCAGCAGTGACGGACAGTCAGAGACCCAGTACTTC	CASSDGQSETQYF
TRBJ2-1	TRBV2	-	-	TGTGCCAGCAGGTCCGCGGTCTCCTACAATGAGCAGTTCTTC	CASRSAVSYNEQFF
TRBJ2-7	TRBV7-9	few	TRBD2	TGTGCCAGCAGCTTAGTTAGCGGGAGGGCCTACGAGCAGTACTTC	CASSLVSGRAYEQYF
TRBJ1-4	TRBV5-3	-	TRBD1	TGTGCCAGAAGCTTGGTGGGGACAGGGGATGAAAAACTGTTTTTT	CARSLVGTGDEKLFF
TRBJ1-3	TRBV4-2	-	-	TGTGCCAGCAGTACCTCCGGGAGGGGCCTTTTTGGAAACACCATATATTTT	CASSTSGRGLFGNTIYF
TRBJ2-1	TRBV7-8	-	-	TGTGCCAGCAGCTTGGACCCGGGGGCCTACAATGAGCAGTTCTTC	CASSLDPGAYNEQFF
TRBJ2-1	TRBV6-1	-	-	TGTGCCAGCAGGCTCTCACAGGTGAATGAGCAGTTCTTC	CASRLSQVNEQFF
TRBJ1-2	TRBV19	-	-	TGTGCCAGTAGAGTGGGGCACACCTCATATGGCTACACCTTC	CASRVGHTSYGYTF
TRBJ1-5	TRBV6-5	few	TRBD1	TGTGCCAGCAGACCGGACAGGGGTTATCAGCCCCAGCATTTT	CASRPDRGYQPQHF
TRBJ2-1	TRBV10-2	-	TRBD2	TGCGCCAGCAAGGCGGGGGGCTACAATGAGCAGTTCTTC	CASKAGGYNEQFF
TRBJ2-1	TRBV30	few	-	TGTGCCTGGAGCAAGCGACAGGCGCCGAATGAGCAGTTCTTC	CAWSKRQAPNEQFF
TRBJ1-1	TRBV7-9	many	-	TGTGCCAGCAGACTGGACATGAACACTGAAGCTTTCTTT	CASRLDMNTEAFF
TRBJ1-5	TRBV28	-	TRBD1	TGTGCCAGCAGTCTGCCAGGGGGAAATCAGCCCCAGCATTTT	CASSLPGGNQPQHF
TRBJ2-7	TRBV19	few	-	TGTGCCAGTAGTATCAACAGGGCCTACGAGCAGTACTTC	CASSINRAYEQYF
TRBJ1-2	TRBV4-2	-	TRBD1	TGTGCCAGCAGCCAAGATGTACAGGGGGACTATGGCTACACCTTC	CASSQDVQGDYGYTF
TRBJ1-6	TRBV2	many	-	TGTGCCAGCAGTGAAACCCGTAGTTCACCCCTCCACTTT	CASSETRSSPLHF
TRBJ2-3	TRBV7-9	-	TRBD1	TGTGCCAGCAGCTTGACAGGGGCAGATACGCAGTATTTT	CASSLTGADTQYF
TRBJ1-5	TRBV10-2	-	TRBD1	TGCGCCAGCAACCTGGACAGGGCCGGCCAGCCCCAGCATTTT	CASNLDRAGQPQHF
TRBJ2-1	TRBV3-1/TRBV3-2	-	TRBD2	TGTGCCAGCAGCCTCGCTAGCGGTTACAATGAGCAGTTCTTC	CASSLASGYNEQFF
TRBJ2-2	TRBV7-7	-	TRBD2	TGTGCTAGCAGTCGACGACTAGCGGGGGACACCGGGGAGCTGTTTTTT	CASSRRLAGDTGELFF
TRBJ1-1	TRBV13	few	TRBD1	TGTGCCAGCAGCTTTGAGGCATACACCTGGGAAACAGGACAGGGTGGGGACACTGAAGCTTTCTTT	CASSFEAYTWETGQGGDTEAFF
TRBJ2-2	TRBV4-3	-	TRBD2	TGCGCCAGCAGCCAAGATCGGGGGACTAGCGTCGGGGAGCTGTTTTTT	CASSQDRGTSVGELFF
TRBJ2-2	TRBV5-4	-	-	TGTGCCAGCAGCCGGGACTTGACTTTGACCGGGGAGCTGTTTTTT	CASSRDLTLTGELFF
TRBJ1-6	TRBV5-1	-	TRBD1	TGCGCCAGCAGCAACGGACGGACAGGGGACTCACCCCTCCACTTT	CASSNGRTGDSPLHF
TRBJ2-1	TRBV18	-	TRBD2	TGTGCCAGCTCGCCCCTGCCGGGACTAGCGGGGGGATCTAATGAGCAGTTCTTC	CASSPLPGLAGGSNEQFF
TRBJ1-5	TRBV7-9	-	TRBD1	TGTGCCAGCAGCTTAGTTACAGGGGATCAGCCCCAGCATTTT	CASSLVTGDQPQHF